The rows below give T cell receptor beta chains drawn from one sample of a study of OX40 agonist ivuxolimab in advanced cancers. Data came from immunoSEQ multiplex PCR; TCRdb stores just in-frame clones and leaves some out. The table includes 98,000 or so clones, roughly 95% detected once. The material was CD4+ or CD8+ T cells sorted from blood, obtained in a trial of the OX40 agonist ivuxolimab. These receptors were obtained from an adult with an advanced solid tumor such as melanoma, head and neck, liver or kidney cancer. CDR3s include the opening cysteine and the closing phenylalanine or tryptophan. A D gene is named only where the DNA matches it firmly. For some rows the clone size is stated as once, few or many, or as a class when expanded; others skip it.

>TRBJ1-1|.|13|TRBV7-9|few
CASSYGVNTEAFF
TGTGCCAGCAGCTACGGGGTGAACACTGAAGCTTTCTTT
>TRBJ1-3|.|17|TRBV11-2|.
CASSSFLTGRSGNTIYF
TGTGCCAGCAGCTCATTTTTAACGGGGCGCTCTGGAAACACCATATATTTT
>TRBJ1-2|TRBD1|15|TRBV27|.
CASSLLPGQGNGYTF
TGTGCCAGCAGTTTGCTTCCGGGACAGGGAAATGGCTACACCTTC
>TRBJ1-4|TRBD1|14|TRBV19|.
CASSMDQGVEKLFF
TGTGCCAGTAGTATGGACCAGGGGGTGGAAAAACTGTTTTTT
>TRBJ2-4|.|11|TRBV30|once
CAWTVSDIQYF
TGTGCCTGGACTGTTTCAGACATTCAGTACTTC
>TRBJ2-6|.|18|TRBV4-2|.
CASRQGRREGSGANVLTF
TGTGCCAGCAGACAGGGGAGACGGGAGGGCTCTGGGGCCAACGTCCTGACTTTC
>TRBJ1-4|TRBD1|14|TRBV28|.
CASSNRGAEEKLFF
TGTGCCAGCAGTAACAGGGGGGCAGAAGAAAAACTGTTTTTT
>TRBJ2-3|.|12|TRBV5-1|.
CASSLSTDTQYF
TGCGCCAGCAGCTTGAGCACAGATACGCAGTATTTT
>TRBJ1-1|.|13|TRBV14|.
CASSSQPNTEAFF
TGTGCCAGCAGCTCTCAACCGAACACTGAAGCTTTCTTT
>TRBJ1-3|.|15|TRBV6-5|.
CASSYSGDSGNTIYF
TGTGCCAGCAGTTACTCCGGGGACTCTGGAAACACCATATATTTT
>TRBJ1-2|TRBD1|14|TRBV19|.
CASSTNRGHYGYTF
TGTGCCAGTAGTACCAACAGGGGCCACTATGGCTACACCTTC
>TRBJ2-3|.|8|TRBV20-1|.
CSAARGYF
TGCAGTGCAGCGAGAGGCTATTTT
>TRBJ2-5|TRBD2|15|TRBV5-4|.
CASSAPLAGLETQYF
TGTGCCAGCAGCGCGCCACTAGCGGGATTGGAGACCCAGTACTTC
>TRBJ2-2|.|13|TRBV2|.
CASGDANTGELFF
TGTGCCAGCGGTGACGCGAACACCGGGGAGCTGTTTTTT
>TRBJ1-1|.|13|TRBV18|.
CASSPYRSDEAFF
TGTGCCAGCTCACCATATAGGTCGGATGAAGCTTTCTTT
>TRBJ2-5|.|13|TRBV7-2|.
CASVRGQQETQYF
TGTGCCAGCGTCAGGGGCCAGCAAGAGACCCAGTACTTC
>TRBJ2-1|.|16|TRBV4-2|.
CASSQGVGDSYNEQFF
TGTGCCAGCAGCCAAGGAGTTGGGGACTCCTACAATGAGCAGTTCTTC
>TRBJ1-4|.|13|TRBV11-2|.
CASSWGLNEKLFF
TGTGCCAGCAGCTGGGGCCTGAATGAAAAACTGTTTTTT
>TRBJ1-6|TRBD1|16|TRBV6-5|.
CASSYSTGGIDSPLHF
TGTGCCAGCAGCTACTCAACAGGGGGCATAGATTCACCCCTCCACTTT
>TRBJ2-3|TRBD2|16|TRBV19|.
CASTRRLAGDTDTQYF
TGTGCCAGTACTCGCCGACTAGCGGGAGACACAGATACGCAGTATTTT
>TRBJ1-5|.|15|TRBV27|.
CASSFEGDRNQPQHF
TGTGCCAGCAGTTTCGAAGGGGACCGCAATCAGCCCCAGCATTTT
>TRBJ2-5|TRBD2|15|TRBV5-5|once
CASSWTSGVQETQYF
TGTGCCAGCAGCTGGACTAGCGGGGTCCAAGAGACCCAGTACTTC
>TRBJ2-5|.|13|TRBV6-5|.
CASSRDLQETQYF
TGTGCCAGCAGCCGGGACCTCCAAGAGACCCAGTACTTC
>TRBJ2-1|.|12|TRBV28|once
CASRARYNEQFF
TGTGCCAGCAGAGCCCGTTACAATGAGCAGTTCTTC
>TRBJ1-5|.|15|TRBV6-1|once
CASSERGHPNQPQHF
TGTGCCAGCAGTGAACGGGGCCACCCCAATCAGCCCCAGCATTTT
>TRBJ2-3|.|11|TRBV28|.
CASSFQDTQYF
TGTGCCAGCAGTTTTCAGGATACGCAGTATTTT
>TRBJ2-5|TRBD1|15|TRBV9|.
CASSVTGVALETQYF
TGTGCCAGCAGCGTAACAGGGGTCGCCTTAGAGACCCAGTACTTC
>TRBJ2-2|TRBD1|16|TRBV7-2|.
CANRLRRGGATGELFF
TGTGCCAACAGACTTAGAAGAGGGGGCGCAACCGGGGAGCTGTTTTTT
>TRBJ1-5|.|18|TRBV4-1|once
CASSQDSVQGLRNQPQHF
TGCGCCAGCAGCCAAGATTCGGTTCAGGGGCTGCGCAATCAGCCCCAGCATTTT
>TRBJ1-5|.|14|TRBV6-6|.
CASGHDYSNQPQHF
TGTGCCAGCGGACATGACTATAGCAATCAGCCCCAGCATTTT
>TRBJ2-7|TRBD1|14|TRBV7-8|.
CASSARDRGWEQYF
TGTGCCAGCAGCGCTAGGGACAGGGGATGGGAGCAGTACTTC
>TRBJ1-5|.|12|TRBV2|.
CASSDGNQPQHF
TGTGCCAGCAGTGATGGCAATCAGCCCCAGCATTTT
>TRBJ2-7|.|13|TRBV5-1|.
CASSYDSTYEQYF
TGCGCCAGCAGCTATGACAGCACCTACGAGCAGTACTTC
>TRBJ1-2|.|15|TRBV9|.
CASSVGTRDTRGYTF
TGTGCCAGCAGCGTAGGGACCAGAGATACCCGGGGCTACACCTTC
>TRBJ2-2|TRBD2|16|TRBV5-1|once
CASSLVTSGSPGELFF
TGCGCCAGCAGCTTGGTAACTAGCGGGAGTCCCGGGGAGCTGTTTTTT
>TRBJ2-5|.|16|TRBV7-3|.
CASSLGTSGGQETQYF
TGTGCCAGCAGCTTAGGAACCTCCGGGGGCCAGGAGACCCAGTACTTC
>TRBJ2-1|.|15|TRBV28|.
CASVGSGRSYNEQFF
TGTGCCAGCGTTGGTAGCGGTCGCTCCTACAATGAGCAGTTCTTC
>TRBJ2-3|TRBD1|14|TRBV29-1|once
CSVAERQGLDTQYF
TGCAGCGTTGCGGAACGACAGGGCTTGGATACGCAGTATTTT
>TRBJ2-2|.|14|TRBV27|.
CAPLRGPNTGELFF
TGTGCCCCCCTCAGGGGTCCGAACACCGGGGAGCTGTTTTTT
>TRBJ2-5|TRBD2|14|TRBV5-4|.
CASSPGREGETQYF
TGTGCCAGCAGCCCCGGCCGGGAGGGGGAGACCCAGTACTTC
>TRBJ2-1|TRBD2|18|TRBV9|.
CASSVSGQTSGEYNEQFF
TGTGCCAGCAGCGTAAGCGGCCAGACTAGCGGGGAGTACAATGAGCAGTTCTTC
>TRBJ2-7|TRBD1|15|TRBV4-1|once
CASSQGDRSSYEQYF
TGCGCCAGCAGCCAAGGGGACAGGTCCTCCTACGAGCAGTACTTC
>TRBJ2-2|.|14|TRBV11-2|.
CASSLVWGTGELFF
TGTGCCAGCAGCTTAGTTTGGGGCACCGGGGAGCTGTTTTTT
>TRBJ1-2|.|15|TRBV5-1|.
CASSLINGLDYGYTF
TGCGCCAGCAGCTTAATCAATGGGTTGGACTATGGCTACACCTTC
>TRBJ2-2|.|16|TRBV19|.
CASSIDNTGWAGELFF
TGTGCCAGTAGTATAGATAATACGGGGTGGGCCGGGGAGCTGTTTTTT
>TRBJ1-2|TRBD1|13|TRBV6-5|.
CASSLQGRYGYTF
TGTGCCAGCAGTCTACAGGGGAGGTATGGCTACACCTTC